The present T cell receptor (beta chain) was sequenced within a study of T-cell memory formation after mild COVID-19. A few counts support this clonotype. V lost 3 bases to trimming and J lost 9 bases, with 20 bases between them. The V gene's germline CDR1 is LGHDT and CDR2 YNNKEL (reference sequence). This CDR3 contains 15 residues. TCRdb reprocessed the 5' RACE reads with MiXCR, giving one entry per CDR3 protein. Among approximately 560,000 distinct CDR3 sequences listed, roughly 17% were seen once. The gene calls are TRBV3-1 and TRBJ1-1; D might be TRBD1 (6 bases). The sample consisted of PBMCs or a T cell subset sorted from them (not recorded which). The receptor was isolated from an adult woman who had mild COVID-19 (a few samples of this study predate the infection). Cell type and time point are not known. CDR3 sequence (DNA): TGTGCCAGCAGCCAGAACAGGGAGACGTCGAAAAAAGCTTTCTTT. This gives the protein CASSQNRETSKKAFF.